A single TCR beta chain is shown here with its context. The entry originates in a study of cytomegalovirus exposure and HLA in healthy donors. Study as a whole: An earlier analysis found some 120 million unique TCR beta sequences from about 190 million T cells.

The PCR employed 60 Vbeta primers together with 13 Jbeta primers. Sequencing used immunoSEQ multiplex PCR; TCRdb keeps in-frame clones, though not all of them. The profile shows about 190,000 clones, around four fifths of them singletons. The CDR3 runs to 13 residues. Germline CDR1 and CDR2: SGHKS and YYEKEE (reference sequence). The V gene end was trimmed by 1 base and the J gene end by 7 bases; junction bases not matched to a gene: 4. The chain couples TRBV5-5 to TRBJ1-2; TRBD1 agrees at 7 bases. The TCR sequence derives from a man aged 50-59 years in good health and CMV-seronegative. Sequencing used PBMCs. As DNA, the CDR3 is TGTGCCAGCAGCTTGCAACAGGGGAGTGGCTACACCTTC. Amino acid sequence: CASSLQQGSGYTF.